This TCR beta chain was recorded in a study of shared clonotypes between healthy human individuals. Produced via immunoSEQ multiplex PCR; TCRdb's table is partial and in-frame only. The data contain 1,500,000 or so clones, about 98.5% of them seen just once; the ten biggest clones take up approximately 0.4%. The germline V gene has CDR1 GTSNPN and CDR2 SVGIG (reference sequence). This CDR3 spans 17 amino acids. V was clipped by 0 bases and J by 3 bases, with 18 bases between them. The TCR originated in a man aged 25 to 40 in good health. The V gene is TRBV30, the J gene TRBJ1-5, with a tentative D call TRBD1 (6 bases). The sequenced material came from naive CD4+ T cells sorted from blood. Subset specified: CD45RA+ positively selected. CDR3 coding DNA: TGTGCCTGGAGTGTTATCATACAGGGCGGAACCAATCAGCCCCAGCATTTT. It is translated as CAWSVIIQGGTNQPQHF.